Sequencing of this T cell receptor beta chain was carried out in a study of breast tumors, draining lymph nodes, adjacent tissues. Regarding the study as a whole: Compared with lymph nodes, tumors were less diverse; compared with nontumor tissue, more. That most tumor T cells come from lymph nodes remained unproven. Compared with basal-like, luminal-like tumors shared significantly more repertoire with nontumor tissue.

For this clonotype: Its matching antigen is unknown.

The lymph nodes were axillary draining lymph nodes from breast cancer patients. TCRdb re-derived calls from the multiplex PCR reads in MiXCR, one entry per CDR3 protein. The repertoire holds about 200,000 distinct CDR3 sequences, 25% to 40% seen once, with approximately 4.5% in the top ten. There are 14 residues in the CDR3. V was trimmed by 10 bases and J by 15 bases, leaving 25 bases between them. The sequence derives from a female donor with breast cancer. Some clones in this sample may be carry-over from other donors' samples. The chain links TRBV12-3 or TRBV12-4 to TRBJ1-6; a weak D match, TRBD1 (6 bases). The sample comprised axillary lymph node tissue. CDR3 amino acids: CATNSQGTRGHLHF. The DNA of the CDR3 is TGTGCCACCAACAGCCAGGGGACCCGGGGTCACCTCCACTTT.